This T cell receptor (beta chain) was identified during a study of CD8+CD57+ T cells in acquired aplastic anemia. At the level of the study: The DNA of sorted CD4+ and CD8+ cells averaged roughly 3.2 ug.

Genomic DNA, the template, was used for profiling of the TCR beta VDJ and CDR3. From the reads, TCRdb called clonotypes with MiXCR, one entry per CDR3 protein. The top ten hold roughly 2.5% of the sample, which has some 130,000 distinct CDR3 sequences, around 46% seen once. V lost 1 base to trimming and J lost 5 bases, with 9 bases between them. The length of the CDR3 is 15 residues. The germline CDR1 and CDR2 sequences are SGHTA and FQGTGA. The specimen was sorted CD4+, CD8+, or CD8+CD57+ T cells (not recorded which) from PBMCs. The receptor comes from a human donor in good health, serving as a control. V is TRBV7-3 and J is TRBJ1-6; possibly TRBD1 for D (6 bases). The CDR3 is CASSLSRGNNSPLHF. In DNA, the CDR3 is TGTGCCAGCAGCTTAAGCAGGGGTAATAATTCACCCCTCCACTTT.